The rows below give T cell receptor beta chains drawn from one sample of a study of cytomegalovirus exposure and HLA in healthy donors. TCRdb keeps only in-frame clones here, not all; method: immunoSEQ multiplex PCR. The sample lists roughly 200,000 clones, roughly 78% occurring once. Specimen: PBMCs. These receptors were collected from a boy aged 5-17 years in good health and CMV-seronegative. The CDR3 runs from the conserved cysteine through the conserved F or W.

>TRBV6-6
CATWGREMAFF
>TRBV9
CASSVVGGQGTDTQYF
>TRBV5-1
CASSGSGGYTDTQYF
>TRBV6-5
CASSYSSGAIYNEQFF
>TRBV19
CASSIGGRPLYEQYF
>TRBV15
CATSRPGQPYEQYF
>TRBV5-6
CASSHRRGARYNEQFF
>TRBV10-3
CAIRSSYNEKLFF
>TRBV7-2
CASSLAPGSNQPQHF
>TRBV6-5
CASRRGGYGYTF
>TRBV27
CASSLFTSPGELFF
>TRBV5-4
CASSADTENEQYF
>TRBV5-1
CASSSSGSTEQYF
>TRBV30
CAWSVSVNTEAFF
>TRBV6-6
CASSYSLTSWAFF
>TRBV13
CASSFRQGANTGELFF
>TRBV11-3
CASLAYHNEQFF
>TRBV16
CASSQSGQANEQFF
>TRBV7-2
CASRGDLGLAGPNTQYF
>TRBV5-6
CASSLHRQNYGYTF
>TRBV7-2
CASSPADRGSNYGYTF
>TRBV4-3
CASSQKRQGFNEQYF
>TRBV9
CASSVDGGLNSNYGYTF